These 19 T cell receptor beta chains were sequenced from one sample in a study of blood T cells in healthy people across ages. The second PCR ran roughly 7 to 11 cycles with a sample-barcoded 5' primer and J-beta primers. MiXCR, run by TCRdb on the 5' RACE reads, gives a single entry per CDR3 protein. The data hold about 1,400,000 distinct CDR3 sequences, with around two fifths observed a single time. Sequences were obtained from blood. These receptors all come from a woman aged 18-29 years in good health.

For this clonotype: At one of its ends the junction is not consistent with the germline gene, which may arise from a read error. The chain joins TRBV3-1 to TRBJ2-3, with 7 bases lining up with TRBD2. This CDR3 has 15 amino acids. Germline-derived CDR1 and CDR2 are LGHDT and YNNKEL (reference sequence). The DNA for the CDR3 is TGTGCCGGCAGCCCCTGGGGGGGTCGCACAGATACGCAGTATTTT. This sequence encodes CAGSPWGGRTDTQYF.

CDR3 region: CASSLKSGKETQYF. CDR3 nucleotide sequence: TGCGCCAGCAGCTTGAAAAGCGGGAAAGAGACCCAGTACTTC. The gene calls are TRBV5-1 and TRBJ2-5, with 7 positions matching TRBD2. The CDR3 runs 14 residues. Germline-derived CDR1 and CDR2 are SGHRS and YFSETQ. The J segment lost 3 bases and the V segment lost 1 base, leaving 3 bases of the junction unmatched.

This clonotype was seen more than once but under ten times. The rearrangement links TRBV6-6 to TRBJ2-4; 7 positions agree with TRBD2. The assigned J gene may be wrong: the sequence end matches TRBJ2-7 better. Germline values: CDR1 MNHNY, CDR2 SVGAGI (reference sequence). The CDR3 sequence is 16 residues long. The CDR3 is CASSYLGLADPYEQYF. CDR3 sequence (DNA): TGTGCCAGCAGTTACTTGGGGCTAGCGGATCCCTACGAGCAGTACTTC.

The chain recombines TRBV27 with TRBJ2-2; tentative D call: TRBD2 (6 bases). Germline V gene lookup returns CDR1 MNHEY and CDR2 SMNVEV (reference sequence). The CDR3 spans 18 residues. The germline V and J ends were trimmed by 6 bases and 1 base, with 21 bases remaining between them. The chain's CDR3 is CASSSPRGGALNTGELFF. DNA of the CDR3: TGTGCCAGCAGCTCTCCCCGAGGAGGGGCTTTGAACACCGGGGAGCTGTTTTTT.

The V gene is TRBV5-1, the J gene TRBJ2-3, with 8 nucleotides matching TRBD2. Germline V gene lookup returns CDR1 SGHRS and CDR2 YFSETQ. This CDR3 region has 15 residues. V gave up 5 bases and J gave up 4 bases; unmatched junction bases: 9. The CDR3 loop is CASSLYSGGSDTQYF. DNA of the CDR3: TGCGCCAGCAGTCTATACAGCGGGGGTTCAGATACGCAGTATTTT.

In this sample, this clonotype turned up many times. This CDR3 reads CASSPSGQGADTQYF. Written as DNA, the CDR3 is TGTGCCAGCAGTCCATCGGGACAGGGGGCAGATACGCAGTATTTT. This chain connects TRBV27 to TRBJ2-3, with 11 bases identical to TRBD1. CDR3 size: 15 residues. From germline, CDR1 is MNHEY and CDR2 SMNVEV (reference sequence). The V gene end was trimmed by 5 bases and the J gene end by 4 bases; junction bases not matched to a gene: 5.

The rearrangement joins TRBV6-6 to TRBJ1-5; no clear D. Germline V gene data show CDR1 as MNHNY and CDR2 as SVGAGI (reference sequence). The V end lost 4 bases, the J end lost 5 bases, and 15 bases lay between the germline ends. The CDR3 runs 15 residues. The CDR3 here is CASSFRRRVDQPQHF. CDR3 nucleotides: TGTGCCAGCAGTTTCCGCCGGAGGGTCGATCAGCCCCAGCATTTT.

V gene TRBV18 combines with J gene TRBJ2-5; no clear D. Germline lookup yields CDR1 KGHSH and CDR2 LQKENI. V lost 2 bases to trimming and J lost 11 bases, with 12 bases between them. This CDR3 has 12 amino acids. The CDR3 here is CASSPVGFGQYF. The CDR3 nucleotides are TGTGCCAGCTCACCAGTAGGATTCGGGCAGTACTTC.

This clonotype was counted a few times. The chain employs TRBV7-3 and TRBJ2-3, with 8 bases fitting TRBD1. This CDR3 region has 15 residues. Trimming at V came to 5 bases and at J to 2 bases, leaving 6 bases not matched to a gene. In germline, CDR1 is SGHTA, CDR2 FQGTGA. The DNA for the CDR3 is TGTGCCAGCAGCCCTAACCAGGGGGCCACAGATACGCAGTATTTT. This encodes CASSPNQGATDTQYF.

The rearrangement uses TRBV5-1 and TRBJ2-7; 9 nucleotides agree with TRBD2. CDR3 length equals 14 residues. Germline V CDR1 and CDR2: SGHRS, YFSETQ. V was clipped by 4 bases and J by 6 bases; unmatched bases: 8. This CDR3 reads CASSPGALAGEQYF. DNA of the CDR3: TGCGCCAGCAGCCCTGGGGCACTAGCGGGCGAGCAGTACTTC.

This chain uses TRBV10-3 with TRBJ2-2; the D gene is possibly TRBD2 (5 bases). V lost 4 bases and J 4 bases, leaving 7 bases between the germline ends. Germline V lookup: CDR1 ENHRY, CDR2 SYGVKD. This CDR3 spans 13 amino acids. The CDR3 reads CAISAGSTGELFF. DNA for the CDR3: TGTGCCATCAGTGCGGGGAGCACCGGGGAGCTGTTTTTT.

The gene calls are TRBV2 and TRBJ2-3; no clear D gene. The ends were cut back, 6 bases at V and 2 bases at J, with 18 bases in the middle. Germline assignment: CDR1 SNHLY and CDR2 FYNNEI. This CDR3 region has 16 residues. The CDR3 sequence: CASSTRSTSHTDTQYF. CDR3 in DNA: TGTGCCAGCAGCACGAGGTCCACCTCGCACACAGATACGCAGTATTTT.

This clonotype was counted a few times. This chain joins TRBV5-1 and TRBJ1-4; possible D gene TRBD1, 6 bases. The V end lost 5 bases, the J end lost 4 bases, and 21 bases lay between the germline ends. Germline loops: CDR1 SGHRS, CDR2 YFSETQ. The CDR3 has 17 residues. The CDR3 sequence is CASRLSTGGTSNEKLFF. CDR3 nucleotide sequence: TGCGCCAGCAGGCTGTCCACCGGGGGGACAAGTAATGAAAAACTGTTTTTT.

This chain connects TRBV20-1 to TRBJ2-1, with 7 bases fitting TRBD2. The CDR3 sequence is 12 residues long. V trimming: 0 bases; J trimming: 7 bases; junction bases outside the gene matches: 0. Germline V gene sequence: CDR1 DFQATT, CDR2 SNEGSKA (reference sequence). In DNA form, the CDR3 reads TGCAGTGCTAGAGAGCGGGAGAATGAGCAGTTCTTC. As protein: CSARERENEQFF.

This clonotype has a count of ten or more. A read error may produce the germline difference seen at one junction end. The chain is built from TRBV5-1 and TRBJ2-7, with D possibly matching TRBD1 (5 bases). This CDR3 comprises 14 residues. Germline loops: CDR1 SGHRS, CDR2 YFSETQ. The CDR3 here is CASSLGGQGYEQYF. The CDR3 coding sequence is TGTGCCAGCAGTTTAGGTGGGCAGGGCTACGAGCAGTACTTC.

The CDR3 DNA is TGTGCCAGCAGATCCACGGGGCCCCAGTACTTC. Protein: CASRSTGPQYF. The rearrangement links TRBV12-3 or TRBV12-4 to TRBJ2-5; D may match TRBD1 or TRBD2 (5 bases each). Trimming pared 6 bases from V and 9 bases from J, leaving 11 bases between. This CDR3 region has 11 residues.

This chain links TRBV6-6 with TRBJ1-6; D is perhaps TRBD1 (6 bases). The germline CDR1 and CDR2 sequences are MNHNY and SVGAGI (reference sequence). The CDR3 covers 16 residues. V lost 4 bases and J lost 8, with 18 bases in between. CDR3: CASSSHGGRDDSPLHF. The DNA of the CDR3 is TGTGCCAGCAGTTCGCATGGGGGCAGGGACGATTCACCCCTCCACTTT.

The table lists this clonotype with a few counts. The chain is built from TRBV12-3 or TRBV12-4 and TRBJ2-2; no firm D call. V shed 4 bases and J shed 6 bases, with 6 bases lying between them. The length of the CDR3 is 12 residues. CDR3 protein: CASSSSPGELFF. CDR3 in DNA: TGTGCCAGCAGTTCGAGCCCCGGGGAGCTGTTTTTT.

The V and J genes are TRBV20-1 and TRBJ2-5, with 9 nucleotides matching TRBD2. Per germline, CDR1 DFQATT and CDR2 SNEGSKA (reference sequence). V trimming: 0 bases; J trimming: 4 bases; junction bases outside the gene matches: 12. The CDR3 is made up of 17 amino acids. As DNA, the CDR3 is TGCAGTGCTAGAGATCTTAAGACTAGCGGCCGTGTAGAGACCCAGTACTTC. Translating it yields CSARDLKTSGRVETQYF.